This T cell receptor (beta chain) derives from a study of regulatory T cells in long-lasting Graves disease. The time point was: newly diagnosed GD, antithyroid drugs for less than 3 months. Generation of the TCR library employed RNA extracted from PBMCs. Blood from the periphery, nine milliliters in all, was drawn into EDTA tubes. Arm-PCR of CDR3 regions and iRepertoire HTBI primers were used to build TCR beta libraries. TCRdb passed the multiplex PCR reads through MiXCR, listing each CDR3 protein once. This table holds 350,000 to 550,000 distinct CDR3 sequences, 14% found once. V trimming: 4 bases; J trimming: 6 bases; junction bases outside the gene matches: 12. The length of the CDR3 is 16 residues. Germline assignment: CDR1 SGHDT and CDR2 YYEEEE. The same sample was also studied in work on T cells in Graves' hyperthyroidism and ophthalmopathy.

The sequences come from peripheral blood mononuclear cells (PBMCs), collected at new diagnosis, from a patient treated with antithyroid drugs. The V gene is TRBV5-6, the J gene TRBJ2-3, with TRBD2 matching 9 bases. The receptor was derived from a woman between 45 and 65 years old with Graves disease. CDR3 sequence: CASSGWGSGRMDTQYF. DNA for the CDR3: TGTGCCAGCAGCGGGTGGGGTAGCGGGAGAATGGATACGCAGTATTTT. The full variable domain, rest sourced from reference TRBV5-6 and TRBJ2-3, is DAGVTQSPTHLIKTRGQQVTLRCSPKSGHDTVSWYQQALGQGPQFIFQYYEEEERQRGNFPDRFSGHQFPNYSSELNVNALLLGDSALYLCASSGWGSGRMDTQYFGPGTRLTVL.